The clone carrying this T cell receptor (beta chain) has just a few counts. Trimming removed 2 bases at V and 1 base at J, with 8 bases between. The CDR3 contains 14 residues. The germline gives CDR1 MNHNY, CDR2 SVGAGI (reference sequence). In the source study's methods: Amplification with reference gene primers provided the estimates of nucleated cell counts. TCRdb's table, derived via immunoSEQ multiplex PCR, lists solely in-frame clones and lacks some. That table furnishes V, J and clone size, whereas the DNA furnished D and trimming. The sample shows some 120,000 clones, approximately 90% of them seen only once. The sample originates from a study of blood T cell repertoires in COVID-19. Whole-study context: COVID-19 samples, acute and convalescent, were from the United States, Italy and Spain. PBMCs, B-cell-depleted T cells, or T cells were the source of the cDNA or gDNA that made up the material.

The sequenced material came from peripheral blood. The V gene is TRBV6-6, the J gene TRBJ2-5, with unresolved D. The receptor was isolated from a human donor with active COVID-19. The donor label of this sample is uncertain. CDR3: CASSYIQAQETQYF. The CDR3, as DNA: TGTGCCAGCAGTTACATCCAGGCCCAAGAGACCCAGTACTTC.